This TCR beta chain was observed in a study of blood T cell repertoires in COVID-19. Overall study context: The samples span acute and convalescent COVID-19 from the United States, Italy and Spain. The cDNA or gDNA used as material had been derived from T cells, B-cell-depleted T cells, or PBMCs.

TCRdb's copy holds only in-frame clones and misses some; the assay was immunoSEQ multiplex PCR. The sample records about 120,000 clones, about 79% being singletons. The receptor comes from a man aged 70 or older with acute or convalescent COVID-19. Sequencing input: peripheral blood.

The CDR3 spells CASTPLGAGELTDTQYF. CDR3 coding DNA: TGTGCCAGCACCCCCCTCGGAGCGGGAGAGCTCACAGATACGCAGTATTTT. V gene TRBV25-1 combines with J gene TRBJ2-3; 8 bases fit TRBD2. J was trimmed by 2 bases and V by 7 bases; bases with no gene match: 14. Germline loops: CDR1 MGHDK, CDR2 SYGVNS. The CDR3 is 17 residues long.